This entry is about one T cell receptor beta chain. Its antigen remains unidentified. This entry is derived from a study of CD8+ T cells in alopecia areata. Notes on the study in general: Higher clonality was seen in lesional scalp than in normal scalp, especially in alopecia totalis/universalis. TCRs were shared less clearly across patients than in mice, possibly for HLA-related reasons.

Germline V gene lookup returns CDR1 SGHRS and CDR2 YFSETQ. Between the trimmed V and J ends, which lost 0 bases and 4 bases, there was a span of 8 bases. CDR3 length: 14 residues. Lesional scalp punch biopsies and peripheral blood were collected from alopecia areata patients. Using a FACSAria, the CD4+ and CD8+ T cells were sorted from the PBMCs. Extracted from the samples, RNA was reverse transcribed into cDNA to serve as the sequencing template. Method: immunoSEQ multiplex PCR; TCRdb's copy keeps in-frame clones and lacks some. Among around 80,000 clones listed, 45% to 60% were seen once. Sample: NKG2D-high CD8+ T cells sorted from blood. The rearrangement uses TRBV5-1 and TRBJ1-5; D call uncertain. The origin of this receptor is a human donor with alopecia areata. CDR3 sequence (DNA): TGCGCCAGCAGCTTGGAATATGGAAATCAGCCCCAGCATTTT. Its protein is CASSLEYGNQPQHF.